The 24 T cell receptor beta chains listed next were all sequenced from one sample in a study of blood T cell repertoires in COVID-19. Profiled with immunoSEQ multiplex PCR; TCRdb holds only in-frame clones, not every one. The table includes under 250,000 clones, more than 85% detected once. The sequenced material came from peripheral blood. The receptors were sampled from a man aged 35 to 55 with acute or convalescent COVID-19.

This chain connects TRBV6-5 to TRBJ1-4; TRBD1 is a possible D gene (5 bases). The germline V gene encodes CDR1 MNHEY and CDR2 SVGAGI. The V end lost 1 base, the J end lost 8 bases, and 11 bases lay between the germline ends. The CDR3 sequence is 14 residues long. The CDR3 sequence: CASSYYGTREKLFF. For the CDR3, the DNA is TGTGCCAGCAGTTACTACGGGACTCGAGAAAAACTGTTTTTT.

The chain recombines TRBV18 with TRBJ2-1; 8 bases map to TRBD1. Germline V gene data show CDR1 as KGHSH and CDR2 as LQKENI. CDR3 length equals 15 residues. Trimming cost V 3 bases and J 4 bases; bases outside gene matches: 5. CDR3 protein: CASSPGQGQYNEQFF. CDR3 DNA sequence: TGTGCCAGCTCACCCGGACAGGGACAGTACAATGAGCAGTTCTTC.

This chain links TRBV28 with TRBJ2-7; weak D call: TRBD2 (5 bases). V was clipped by 3 bases and J by 1 base, with 13 bases between them. There are 15 residues in the CDR3. Germline CDR1 reads MDHEN; CDR2 reads SYDVKM. The chain's CDR3 is CASSFLEVNSYEQYF. Written as DNA, the CDR3 is TGTGCCAGCAGTTTCTTGGAGGTTAATTCCTACGAGCAGTACTTC.

The rearrangement joins TRBV28 to TRBJ1-1; 10 bases line up with TRBD1. This CDR3 comprises 16 residues. Trimming removed 3 bases from V and 3 bases from J; junction bases left unmatched: 7. The germline CDR1 and CDR2 sequences are MDHEN and SYDVKM. In DNA, the CDR3 is TGTGCCAGCAGTTTCCCCGGGACAGGGGTACACACTGAAGCTTTCTTT. This translates into CASSFPGTGVHTEAFF.

The chain joins TRBV19 to TRBJ1-5, with 8 nucleotides matching TRBD1. CDR1 and CDR2 (germline): LNHDA, SQIVND (reference sequence). The CDR3 has 13 amino acids. V lost 5 bases, J lost 5 bases, and 2 bases stayed unmatched. In DNA, the CDR3 is TGTGCCAGTAGTGACAGGGGTTATCAGCCCCAGCATTTT. It yields the protein CASSDRGYQPQHF. Full variable domain (outside the CDR3, taken from reference TRBV19 and TRBJ1-5): DGGITQSPKYLFRKEGQNVTLSCEQNLNHDAMYWYRQDPGQGLRLIYYSQIVNDFQKGDIAEGYSVSREKKESFPLTVTSAQKNPTAFYLCASSDRGYQPQHFGDGTRLSIL.

This sequence joins TRBV18 and TRBJ2-7, with 10 bases aligning to TRBD1. The CDR3 has 16 residues. CDR1 KGHSH and CDR2 LQKENI come from the germline V gene. Unmatched junction bases numbered 7, after V lost 3 bases and J lost 2 bases. CDR3 sequence reads: CASSPATGTGAYEQYF. CDR3 DNA: TGTGCCAGCTCACCTGCAACCGGGACAGGGGCCTACGAGCAGTACTTC.

The rearrangement joins TRBV15 to TRBJ2-1; 15 nucleotides match TRBD2. CDR3 length equals 23 residues. With 3 bases clipped from V and 8 bases from J, the junction kept 26 bases outside the gene matches. Germline lookup yields CDR1 LNHNV and CDR2 YYDKDF (reference sequence). The CDR3 region is CATSSRVQSGTSGRSYSMYEQFF. CDR3 coding DNA: TGTGCCACCAGCAGCCGAGTCCAATCCGGGACTAGCGGGAGGAGCTACTCGATGTATGAGCAGTTCTTC.

The chain employs TRBV5-5 and TRBJ1-6; D gene uncertain. The CDR3 runs 16 residues. V dropped 0 bases and J dropped 0 bases, with 7 bases sitting between them. CDR1 SGHKS and CDR2 YYEKEE come from the germline V gene (reference sequence). CDR3 bases: TGTGCCAGCAGCTTGGTGATGAGCTCCTATAATTCACCCCTCCACTTT. This gives the protein CASSLVMSSYNSPLHF.

The chain is built from TRBV6-5 and TRBJ1-5; 9 bases fit TRBD1. This CDR3 region has 15 residues. CDR1 and CDR2 (germline): MNHEY, SVGAGI. V was pared by 7 bases and J by 5 bases, with 9 bases of the junction left unmatched. CDR3 loop: CASNPGQGYDQPQHF. Here the CDR3 DNA reads TGTGCCAGCAATCCGGGACAGGGATACGATCAGCCCCAGCATTTT.

This clone was seen only a few times. The CDR3 loop is CASSQEGHVNSNQPQHF. CDR3 in DNA: TGCGCCAGCAGCCAAGAGGGACACGTAAATAGCAATCAGCCCCAGCATTTT. J is TRBJ1-5 and V is TRBV4-1; TRBD1 is a possible D gene (6 bases). V was shortened by 0 bases and J by 0 bases, with 12 bases between the two germline ends. The CDR3 is made up of 17 amino acids. Germline V gives CDR1 MGHRA, CDR2 YSYEKL.

The rearrangement uses TRBV28 and TRBJ2-7; 10 positions agree with TRBD2. Germline CDR1 MDHEN, CDR2 SYDVKM. The CDR3 covers 15 residues. V lost 7 bases and J lost 0; bases outside the gene matches: 6. Written as DNA, the CDR3 is TGTGCCAGCACTCCCGGACTAGCGGTCTCCTACGAGCAGTACTTC. It yields the protein CASTPGLAVSYEQYF.

V and J are TRBV5-1 and TRBJ1-1; the match to TRBD1 covers 10 bases. The CDR3 totals 14 residues. V lost 3 bases and J lost 4; bases outside the gene matches: 3. The germline gives CDR1 SGHRS, CDR2 YFSETQ. This CDR3 reads CASSWGQGSTEAFF. The CDR3 bases are TGCGCCAGCAGCTGGGGACAGGGGAGCACTGAAGCTTTCTTT.

The CDR3 bases are TGTGCCAGCAGTTTGGGACAGGGTGGGCAGCCCCAGCATTTT. It translates to CASSLGQGGQPQHF. The gene calls are TRBV27 and TRBJ1-5; 9 bases agree with TRBD1. This CDR3 region has 14 residues. The junction had 4 bases not matched to a gene; V was cut back by 3 bases and J by 7 bases. CDR1 is MNHEY and CDR2 is SMNVEV in the germline V gene (reference sequence).

The chain links TRBV28 to TRBJ2-5; 10 bases map to TRBD1. In germline, CDR1 is MDHEN, CDR2 SYDVKM. J was trimmed by 3 bases and V by 2 bases; bases with no gene match: 6. This CDR3 spans 16 amino acids. As DNA, the CDR3 is TGTGCCAGCAGTTTAGGGCCGGGACAGGGGAAAGAGACCCAGTACTTC. This codes for CASSLGPGQGKETQYF. The full variable domain, completed using reference TRBV28 and TRBJ2-5, is DVKVTQSSRYLVKRTGEKVFLECVQDMDHENMFWYRQDPGLGLRLIYFSYDVKMKEKGDIPEGYSVSREKKERFSLILESASTNQTSMYLCASSLGPGQGKETQYFGPGTRLLVL.

The rearrangement links TRBV5-4 to TRBJ2-3; TRBD2 matches at 15 bases. The V gene end was trimmed by 4 bases and the J gene end by 3 bases; junction bases not matched to a gene: 12. This CDR3 has 19 amino acids. Germline assignment: CDR1 SGHNT and CDR2 YYREEE (reference sequence). CDR3 in amino acids: CASSRPGLAGGPRTDTQYF. In DNA form, the CDR3 reads TGTGCCAGCAGCCGTCCTGGACTAGCGGGAGGGCCGAGGACAGATACGCAGTATTTT.

V gene TRBV4-2 combines with J gene TRBJ1-6, with 7 bases identical to TRBD1. J was trimmed by 5 bases and V by 4 bases; bases with no gene match: 5. The CDR3 runs to 15 residues. Germline V gene lookup returns CDR1 LGHNA and CDR2 YNFKEQ. The CDR3 DNA follows: TGTGCCAGCAGCCCCTGGACAGGAGATAATTCACCCCTCCACTTT. This sequence encodes CASSPWTGDNSPLHF.

This clone was found once. This specimen includes other DNA sequences encoding the same CDR3. This chain links TRBV11-2 with TRBJ1-1; D call uncertain. This CDR3 comprises 13 residues. V lost 2 bases to trimming and J lost 0 bases, with 4 bases between them. Germline V gene sequence: CDR1 SGHAT, CDR2 FQNNGV. The CDR3 bases are TGTGCCAGCAGCTTATCAATGAACACTGAAGCTTTCTTT. It encodes CASSLSMNTEAFF.

The chain joins TRBV4-3 to TRBJ2-2; D might be TRBD1 (5 bases). The CDR3 contains 18 residues. CDR1 and CDR2 from the germline V gene are LGHNA and YSLEER. With 1 base removed from V and 2 bases from J, the gap between germline ends came to 17 bases. CDR3 nucleotides: TGCGCCAGCAGCCAAGGAGGCCCAGGGTTGCCTAACACCGGGGAGCTGTTTTTT. It codes for CASSQGGPGLPNTGELFF.

The rearrangement links TRBV6-6 to TRBJ2-5; 7 bases fit TRBD1. V lost 5 bases to trimming and J lost 0 bases; unmatched junction nucleotides: 12. The CDR3 has 17 residues. Germline values: CDR1 MNHNY, CDR2 SVGAGI (reference sequence). The CDR3 protein is CASSLTGWDSHQETQYF. CDR3 nucleotides: TGTGCCAGCAGTCTAACGGGATGGGACAGTCACCAAGAGACCCAGTACTTC.

A note on this clone: At the DNA level, this CDR3 is encoded by other sequences in the same sample as well. The chain uses TRBV5-1 and TRBJ2-5; TRBD1 might be the D (6 bases). CDR1 is SGHRS, CDR2 YFSETQ, per germline. CDR3 length: 13 residues. The V gene lost 4 bases and the J gene lost 2 bases, with 9 bases spanning the gap. CDR3 amino acids: CASSLGQQETQYF. The CDR3 DNA follows: TGCGCCAGCAGCCTAGGACAGCAAGAGACCCAGTACTTC.

The chain joins TRBV4-1 to TRBJ2-5; TRBD2 matches at 11 bases. J gave up 5 bases and V 0 bases, and 5 bases lay outside the gene matches. The CDR3 loop spans 16 amino acids. Germline CDR1 reads MGHRA; CDR2 reads YSYEKL. The DNA for the CDR3 is TGCGCCAGCAGCCAAGATTCGACTAGCGGGGTGGAGACCCAGTACTTC. This sequence encodes CASSQDSTSGVETQYF.

V is TRBV5-1 and J is TRBJ2-5; 12 bases agree with TRBD1. Germline V gene data show CDR1 as SGHRS and CDR2 as YFSETQ. This CDR3 is built from 14 residues. Unmatched junction bases numbered 3, after V lost 4 bases and J lost 5 bases. CDR3 in amino acids: CASSRDRGRETQYF. The CDR3 DNA is TGCGCCAGCAGCCGGGACAGGGGGCGGGAGACCCAGTACTTC.

The chain uses TRBV6-4 and TRBJ2-3; TRBD2 matches 13 bases. CDR1 and CDR2 (germline): MRHNA, SNTAGT. CDR3 length: 17 residues. V lost 4 bases, J lost 3 bases, and 7 bases stayed unmatched. DNA for the CDR3: TGTGCCAGCAGTGCAGGACTAGCGGGAGTCAGTACAGATACGCAGTATTTT. It yields the protein CASSAGLAGVSTDTQYF.

The chain employs TRBV27 and TRBJ2-7; 7 nucleotides line up with TRBD1. V was pared by 6 bases and J by 0 bases, with 5 bases of the junction left unmatched. CDR3 size: 14 residues. Germline CDR1 MNHEY, CDR2 SMNVEV (reference sequence). The CDR3 is CASRPPGGSYEQYF. As DNA, the CDR3 is TGTGCCAGCAGACCCCCAGGGGGCTCCTACGAGCAGTACTTC.